Listed here are 27 T cell receptor beta chains from one sample, sequenced in a study of breast tumors, draining lymph nodes, adjacent tissues. TCRdb processed the multiplex PCR reads anew with MiXCR; each CDR3 protein has one entry. The data show some 200,000 distinct CDR3 sequences, 31% seen once. The lymph nodes were axillary draining lymph nodes from breast cancer patients. Specimen: axillary lymph node tissue. These receptors all stem from a female donor with breast cancer. Some clones in this sample may be carry-over from other donors' samples.

This clonotype was counted many times. The rearrangement uses TRBV6-1 and TRBJ2-7; D possibly corresponds to TRBD2 (5 bases). The CDR3 sequence is 13 residues long. Germline V gene data show CDR1 as MNHNS and CDR2 as SASEGT. V was pared by 8 bases and J by 7 bases, with 18 bases between. CDR3 protein: CASRVLALGEQYF. The CDR3 DNA reads as TGTGCCAGCCGGGTCCTAGCACTGGGGGAGCAGTACTTC.

The chain has TRBV24-1 and TRBJ2-5; the match to TRBD2 covers 9 bases. The J call may be mistaken, given a closer DNA end match to TRBJ2-7. Germline V CDR1 and CDR2: KGHDR, SFDVKD. The CDR3 is made up of 16 amino acids. CDR3 amino acids: CATSARGVSGRNEQYF. The CDR3 DNA reads as TGTGCCACCAGTGCTAGAGGGGTTAGCGGGAGAAACGAGCAGTACTTC.

This clonotype has a count of ten or more. The chain has TRBV19 and TRBJ1-5; D is unclear. V gave up 8 bases and J gave up 0 bases, with 20 bases separating them. CDR3 length: 17 amino acids. The germline gives CDR1 LNHDA, CDR2 SQIVND (reference sequence). The CDR3 spells CASSLVAQVGSNQPQHF. As DNA, the CDR3 is TGTGCCAGTTCCCTTGTTGCGCAGGTGGGTAGCAATCAGCCCCAGCATTTT. The full variable domain, its missing parts supplied by reference TRBV19 and TRBJ1-5, is DGGITQSPKYLFRKEGQNVTLSCEQNLNHDAMYWYRQDPGQGLRLIYYSQIVNDFQKGDIAEGYSVSREKKESFPLTVTSAQKNPTAFYLCASSLVAQVGSNQPQHFGDGTRLSIL.

This clonotype was counted many times. V is TRBV3-1 and J is TRBJ1-5; D gene unclear. Trimming removed 1 base at V and 1 base at J, with 5 bases between. Germline lookup yields CDR1 LGHDT and CDR2 YNNKEL (reference sequence). The CDR3 is made up of 14 amino acids. The CDR3 region is CASSQGWSNQPQHF. CDR3 coding DNA: TGTGCCAGCAGCCAAGGGTGGAGCAATCAGCCCCAGCATTTT.

This chain connects TRBV2 to TRBJ2-1, with 7 bases fitting TRBD1. The germline V gene has CDR1 SNHLY and CDR2 FYNNEI. The length of the CDR3 is 15 residues. Trimming at V came to 4 bases and at J to 5 bases, leaving 8 bases not matched to a gene. CDR3 bases: TGTGCCAGCAGTGCTACAGACAGGGATGACAATGAGCAGTTCTTC. This gives the protein CASSATDRDDNEQFF. The variable domain in full, completed from reference TRBV2 and TRBJ2-1, reads EPEVTQTPSHQVTQMGQEVILRCVPISNHLYFYWYRQILGQKVEFLVSFYNNEISEKSEIFDDQFSVERPDGSNFTLKIRSTKLEDSAMYFCASSATDRDDNEQFFGPGTRLTVL.

This clonotype came up many times. The rearrangement joins TRBV6-1 to TRBJ1-4; TRBD1 is a possible D gene (6 bases). There are 16 residues in the CDR3. The germline V gene encodes CDR1 MNHNS and CDR2 SASEGT. Trimming shortened V by 9 bases and J by 4 bases, and 21 bases separated the two germline ends. The CDR3 DNA is TGTGCCAGTTCTTTGACCGAGGGAGGGGGTAATGAAAAACTGTTTTTT. This encodes CASSLTEGGGNEKLFF.

The chain combines TRBV14 with TRBJ1-2; TRBD1 is a possible D gene (6 bases). V shed 8 bases and J shed 10 bases, with 20 bases lying between them. This CDR3 is built from 13 residues. Germline V gene sequence: CDR1 SGHDN, CDR2 FVKESK. CDR3 DNA sequence: TGTGCCAGCGTCCTGCGGGACAACATGAACTACACCTTC. It is translated as CASVLRDNMNYTF. The full variable domain, rest sourced from reference TRBV14 and TRBJ1-2, is EAGVTQFPSHSVIEKGQTVTLRCDPISGHDNLYWYRRVMGKEIKFLLHFVKESKQDESGMPNNRFLAERTGGTYSTLKVQPAELEDSGVYFCASVLRDNMNYTFGSGTRLTVV.

This clonotype was picked up one time. The chain joins TRBV7-8 to TRBJ2-2; 9 bases line up with TRBD1. The CDR3 sequence is 18 residues long. In germline, CDR1 is SGHVS, CDR2 FQNEAQ. The V and J ends lost 5 bases and 12 bases, in that order; junction bases with no gene match: 22. DNA of the CDR3: TGTGCCAGCAGCCCCCGACAGGGGGTGGGTGGCTCCAGGGGGAAGCTGTTTTTT. Protein: CASSPRQGVGGSRGKLFF.

This clonotype was counted many times. The chain is built from TRBV5-1 and TRBJ1-3, with D perhaps matching TRBD1 (6 bases). The V end lost 0 bases, the J end lost 4 bases, and 14 bases lay between the germline ends. The CDR3 spans 16 residues. The V gene's germline CDR1 is SGHRS and CDR2 YFSETQ. The CDR3 region has the DNA TGCGCCAGCAGCTTGGGATCGGGGGCCGGGGGAAACACCATATATTTT. Translated: CASSLGSGAGGNTIYF.

This clonotype has a count of ten or more. The V call is TRBV19, the J call TRBJ1-6, with D unclear. The CDR3 consists of 14 residues. Looked up from germline, CDR1 is LNHDA and CDR2 is SQIVND (reference sequence). V shed 7 bases and J shed 13 bases, with 20 bases lying between them. This chain's CDR3 is CASTTSGVGFPLHF. The CDR3 nucleotides read TGTGCCAGTACTACGAGTGGGGTTGGGTTTCCCCTCCACTTT.

The chain carries TRBV7-9 and TRBJ2-6; the match to TRBD2 covers 7 bases. Germline assignment: CDR1 SEHNR and CDR2 FQNEAQ (reference sequence). Trimming removed 1 base from V and 9 bases from J; junction bases left unmatched: 6. The CDR3 sequence is 15 residues long. CDR3 coding DNA: TGTGCCAGCAGCTTAGAAAGCGGGACCTACAACGTCCTGACTTTC. Translated, it gives CASSLESGTYNVLTF.

Note on this clonotype: A much larger clone differs from this one at a single base, so this may be a read error. The chain carries TRBV6-6 and TRBJ2-2; unclear D gene. This CDR3 has 14 residues. In germline, CDR1 is MNHNY, CDR2 SVGAGI (reference sequence). Written as DNA, the CDR3 is TGTGTCAGCAGTGGACCCATCAACACCGGGGAGCTGTTTTTT. This codes for CVSSGPINTGELFF.

The table lists this clonotype with many counts. The CDR3 DNA sequence: TGTGCCTGGAGTAAGGGGGTTAAAAACGAAAAACTGTTTTTT. The encoded protein is CAWSKGVKNEKLFF. The chain recombines TRBV30 with TRBJ1-4; tentatively, D is TRBD1 (6 bases). Trimming cost V 2 bases and J 8 bases, with 15 bases left between them. Germline V gene lookup returns CDR1 GTSNPN and CDR2 SVGIG (reference sequence). This CDR3 is built from 14 residues. Based on the CDR3 plus reference TRBV30 and TRBJ1-4, the full variable domain is SQTIHQWPATLVQPVGSPLSLECTVEGTSNPNLYWYRQAAGRGLQLLFYSVGIGQISSEVPQNLSASRPQDRQFILSSKKLLLSDSGFYLCAWSKGVKNEKLFFGSGTQLSVL.

This clonotype showed up many times. The rearrangement uses TRBV6-5 and TRBJ2-7; D call uncertain. The CDR3 loop spans 13 amino acids. The V end was cut by 4 bases, the J end by 1 base, with 8 bases between. The V gene's germline CDR1 is MNHEY and CDR2 SVGAGI. CDR3 nucleotide sequence: TGTGCCAGCAGTTTGAGAACGTCCTACGAGCAGTACTTC. Protein product: CASSLRTSYEQYF.

As concerns this clonotype: One end of the junction varies from germline; a read error may be responsible. The genes are TRBV2 and TRBJ2-7; D is perhaps TRBD1 or TRBD2 (5 bases each). The germline V gene has CDR1 SNHLY and CDR2 FYNNEI. The CDR3 runs to 14 residues. CDR3 DNA: TGTGCCAGCAGTGGATCGTACGGGACCTACGAGCGGTACTTC. Translation gives CASSGSYGTYERYF.

V is TRBV15 and J is TRBJ1-2; TRBD1 matches at 7 bases. The CDR3 is 15 residues long. V shed 1 base, J shed 5 bases, and the junction held 7 bases outside the gene matches. Per germline, CDR1 LNHNV and CDR2 YYDKDF (reference sequence). The CDR3 nucleotides are TGTGCCACCAGCAGAGCCCCGGGACAGCTATATGGCTACACCTTC. Translating it yields CATSRAPGQLYGYTF.

V gene TRBV30 combines with J gene TRBJ1-5, with 7 bases identical to TRBD1. CDR1 GTSNPN and CDR2 SVGIG come from the germline V gene (reference sequence). V lost 2 bases and J lost 11; bases outside the gene matches: 12. CDR3 length: 14 amino acids. The DNA for the CDR3 is TGTGCCTGGAGTATACAGGGGATAGGGGAGACCCAGCATTTT. Protein product: CAWSIQGIGETQHF.

This clonotype showed up many times. This chain connects TRBV5-4 to TRBJ2-2; D is uncertain. CDR1 SGHNT and CDR2 YYREEE come from the germline V gene (reference sequence). The CDR3 is 16 residues long. The ends were cut back, 0 bases at V and 3 bases at J, with 12 bases in the middle. The CDR3 spells CASSLASVADTGELFF. DNA for the CDR3: TGTGCCAGCAGCTTGGCATCAGTCGCGGACACCGGGGAGCTGTTTTTT.

This rearrangement joins TRBV5-4 to TRBJ2-2; no definite D call. Germline lookup yields CDR1 SGHNT and CDR2 YYREEE (reference sequence). This CDR3 contains 12 residues. Trimming stripped 4 bases from V and 8 bases from J, with 9 bases between. The CDR3 DNA is TGTGCCAGCAGCATGGGTTCTGGGGAGCTGTTTTTT. Translation: CASSMGSGELFF. The full variable domain, completed using reference TRBV5-4 and TRBJ2-2, is ETGVTQSPTHLIKTRGQQVTLRCSSQSGHNTVSWYQQALGQGPQFIFQYYREEENGRGNFPPRFSGLQFPNYSSELNVNALELDDSALYLCASSMGSGELFFGEGSRLTVL.

The sample holds many counts of this clonotype. V and J are TRBV20-1 and TRBJ2-3; tentative D call: TRBD2 (5 bases). The CDR3 sequence is 13 residues long. The germline V gene encodes CDR1 DFQATT and CDR2 SNEGSKA (reference sequence). Trimming took 6 bases from V and 6 from J, leaving 16 bases between them. In nucleotides, the CDR3 is TGCAGTGCGGAGGAATCTAATATTGATACGCAGTATTTT. It is translated as CSAEESNIDTQYF.

This clonotype was counted between two and nine times. The V gene is TRBV7-3, the J gene TRBJ2-2; 9 nucleotides align to TRBD2. The V and J ends lost 5 bases and 1 base, in that order; junction bases with no gene match: 14. Germline lookup yields CDR1 SGHTA and CDR2 FQGTGA. This CDR3 region has 19 residues. The CDR3 is CASSKAGTSSYMNTGELFF. DNA of the CDR3: TGTGCCAGCAGCAAGGCCGGGACTAGCAGCTATATGAACACCGGGGAGCTGTTTTTT.

This clonotype was seen a few times. The CDR3 coding sequence is TGTGCCAGCTCACCGGCTGGGGGCCGGACCGGGGAGCTGTTTTTT. It encodes CASSPAGGRTGELFF. The V gene is TRBV18, the J gene TRBJ2-2, with D perhaps matching TRBD1 (6 bases). The V end lost 3 bases, the J end lost 5 bases, and 13 bases lay between the germline ends. The CDR3 contains 15 residues. Germline V gene sequence: CDR1 KGHSH, CDR2 LQKENI.

This clonotype was seen many times. The chain combines TRBV6-5 with TRBJ2-1, with 8 bases that match TRBD2. Trimming at V came to 6 bases and at J to 4 bases, leaving 8 bases not matched to a gene. The CDR3 runs 15 residues. Germline-derived CDR1 and CDR2 are MNHEY and SVGAGI. The CDR3: CASRSGTSLYNEQFF. CDR3 in DNA: TGTGCCAGCAGATCCGGGACTAGTCTTTACAATGAGCAGTTCTTC.

The table lists this clonotype with many counts. The chain joins TRBV6-1 to TRBJ2-7; TRBD1 matches at 7 bases. Per germline, CDR1 MNHNS and CDR2 SASEGT. This CDR3 region has 18 residues. V was clipped by 2 bases and J by 2 bases; unmatched bases: 15. The DNA of the CDR3 is TGTGCCAGCAGTGAAAAACCCCCACAGGGGCTACTGCCCTACGAGCAGTACTTC. Translating gives CASSEKPPQGLLPYEQYF.

This clonotype was counted ten times or more. The chain employs TRBV5-1 and TRBJ1-2, with a tentative D call TRBD1 (6 bases). The V gene lost 0 bases and the J gene lost 7 bases, with 13 bases spanning the gap. CDR1 is SGHRS and CDR2 is YFSETQ in the germline V gene. The CDR3 spans 14 residues. For the CDR3, the DNA is TGCGCCAGCAGCTTGGCCAGGGGCATGGGTGGCTACACCTTC. Its protein product is CASSLARGMGGYTF.

The chain is built from TRBV18 and TRBJ1-1; the D gene is possibly TRBD1 (5 bases). This CDR3 spans 13 amino acids. V lost 5 bases to trimming and J lost 4 bases, with 11 bases between them. Germline V lookup: CDR1 KGHSH, CDR2 LQKENI. CDR3 sequence (DNA): TGTGCCAGCTCAGCCCAGGGAAGCACTGAAGCTTTCTTT. Its protein product is CASSAQGSTEAFF.

This clonotype was observed once. The chain couples TRBV30 to TRBJ1-1; D gene uncertain. The CDR3 consists of 12 residues. CDR1 and CDR2 from the germline V gene are GTSNPN and SVGIG (reference sequence). The V end was cut by 8 bases, the J end by 0 bases, with 10 bases between. The CDR3 reads CAHRVLNTEAFF. The CDR3 region has the DNA TGTGCCCATCGGGTCCTGAACACTGAAGCTTTCTTT.